This T cell receptor (beta chain) was found in a study of identical twins. The CDR3 loop spans 15 amino acids. After removal of 6 bases from V and 5 bases from J, the junction contained 8 bases not matched to a gene. CDR1 is SGHRS and CDR2 is YFSETQ in the germline V gene. TCRdb reprocessed the 5' RACE reads with MiXCR, giving one entry per CDR3 protein. The sample records 700,000 or so distinct CDR3 sequences, around 20% being singletons. In its sample, this clonotype was seen many times. The data were also submitted as part of a second study, on T cells expressing NK-cell markers. That source adds: The TCR beta repertoires were obtained from sorted CD3+CD56+NKG2C+, CD3+CD56+NKG2C- and CD3+CD56-NKG2C+ T cells. Several experiments added an anti-gamma-delta TCR antibody to sort only alpha-beta TCR T cells. Nothing established the HCMV specificity of expanded NKG2C+ T cell clones.

The sample consisted of PBMCs. The sequence was obtained from a woman in her late teens or twenties in good health. The chain links TRBV5-1 to TRBJ2-1, with 10 bases lining up with TRBD2. CDR3 residues: CASTLAGVLDNEQFF. The CDR3 bases are TGCGCCAGCACGCTAGCGGGAGTTTTGGACAATGAGCAGTTCTTC.